This T cell receptor beta chain was retrieved from a study of blood T cell repertoires in COVID-19. Profiling relied on immunoSEQ multiplex PCR, and the TCRdb table lists in-frame clones only, not all of them. The table includes about 96,000 clones, 85% to 90% detected once. Germline CDR1 and CDR2: MGHRA and YSYEKL. V was clipped by 0 bases and J by 5 bases, with 8 bases between them. This CDR3 contains 14 residues. This rearrangement joins TRBV4-1 to TRBJ1-5; D is unclear. The sequence derives from a human donor with COVID-19, enrolled during active disease. The donor label of this sample is uncertain. Sequenced: peripheral blood. As DNA, the CDR3 is TGCGCCAGCAGCCAAGACCCGGGAGATCAGCCCCAGCATTTT. As protein: CASSQDPGDQPQHF.